Here is one TCR beta chain with its context. A single base separates this from a much larger clone, so it may be a read error. The data were obtained in a study of T cells in Graves' hyperthyroidism and ophthalmopathy. V gave up 8 bases and J gave up 3 bases, with 14 bases separating them. Germline V gives CDR1 SGHTA, CDR2 FQGNSA. The CDR3 has 13 amino acids. RNA transcripts gave rise to amplified TCR beta CDR3 regions. When the TCR CDR3 underwent first-round RT-PCR, the HTBI primer set was used. TCRdb used MiXCR to reprocess the multiplex PCR reads, holding one entry per CDR3 protein. The sample records about 680,000 distinct CDR3 sequences, approximately 40% being singletons. Hyperthyroidism, newly diagnosed and lasting under 2 months, affected patients aged 18 to 65.

The chain is built from TRBV7-2 and TRBJ2-7; D not resolved. Material: blood. The TCR sequence derives from a woman aged 40-49 years with Graves' hyperthyroidism. CDR3 sequence reads: CASGSRSIYEQYF. The CDR3 DNA is TGTGCCAGCGGCTCCCGATCAATCTACGAGCAGTACTTC.